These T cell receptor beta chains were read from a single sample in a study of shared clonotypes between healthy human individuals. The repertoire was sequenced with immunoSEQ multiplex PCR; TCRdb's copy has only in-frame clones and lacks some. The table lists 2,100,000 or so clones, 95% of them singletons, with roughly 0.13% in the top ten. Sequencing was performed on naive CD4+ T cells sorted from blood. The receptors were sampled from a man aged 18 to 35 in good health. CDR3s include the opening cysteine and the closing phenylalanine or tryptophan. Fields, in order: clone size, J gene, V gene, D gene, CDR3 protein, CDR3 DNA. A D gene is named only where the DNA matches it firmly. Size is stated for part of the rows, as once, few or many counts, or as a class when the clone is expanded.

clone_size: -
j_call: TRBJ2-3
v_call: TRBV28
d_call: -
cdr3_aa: CASKGGSADTQYF
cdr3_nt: TGTGCCAGCAAGGGCGGGTCCGCAGATACGCAGTATTTT

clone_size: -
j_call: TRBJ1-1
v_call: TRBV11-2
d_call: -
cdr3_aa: CASSLVAGPNTEAFF
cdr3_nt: TGTGCCAGCAGCTTAGTGGCGGGACCGAACACTGAAGCTTTCTTT

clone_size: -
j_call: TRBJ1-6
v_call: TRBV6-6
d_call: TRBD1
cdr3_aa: CASSTQGGNSPLHF
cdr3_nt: TGTGCCAGCAGTACACAGGGGGGGAATTCACCCCTCCACTTT

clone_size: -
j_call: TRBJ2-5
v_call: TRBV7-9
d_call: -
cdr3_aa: CASSSDLGKETQYF
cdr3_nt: TGTGCCAGCAGCTCTGATTTAGGGAAAGAGACCCAGTACTTC

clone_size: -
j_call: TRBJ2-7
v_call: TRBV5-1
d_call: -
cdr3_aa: CASSLSEGNYYEQYF
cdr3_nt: TGCGCCAGCAGCTTAAGCGAGGGGAACTACTACGAGCAGTACTTC

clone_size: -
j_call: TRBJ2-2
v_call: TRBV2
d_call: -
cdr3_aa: CASSVSNTGELFF
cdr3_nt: TGTGCCAGCAGTGTGTCTAACACCGGGGAGCTGTTTTTT

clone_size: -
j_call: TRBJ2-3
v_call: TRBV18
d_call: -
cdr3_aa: CASSPIERLSTDTQYF
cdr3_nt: TGTGCCAGCTCACCAATCGAGCGCCTTAGCACAGATACGCAGTATTTT

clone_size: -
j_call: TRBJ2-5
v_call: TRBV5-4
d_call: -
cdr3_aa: CASSPRGDQETQYF
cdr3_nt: TGTGCCAGCAGCCCACGGGGTGACCAAGAGACCCAGTACTTC

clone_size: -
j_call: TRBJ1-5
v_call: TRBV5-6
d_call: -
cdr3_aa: CASSLKGLGQPQHF
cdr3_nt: TGTGCCAGCAGCTTGAAAGGGTTGGGGCAGCCCCAGCATTTT

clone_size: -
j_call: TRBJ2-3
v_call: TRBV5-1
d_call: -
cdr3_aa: CASSFFRDTQYF
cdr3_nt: TGCGCCAGCAGCTTCTTCAGAGATACGCAGTATTTT

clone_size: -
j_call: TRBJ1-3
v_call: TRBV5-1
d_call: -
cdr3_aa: CASSLDGTSSGNTIYF
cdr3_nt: TGCGCCAGCAGCTTGGATGGCACGAGCTCTGGAAACACCATATATTTT

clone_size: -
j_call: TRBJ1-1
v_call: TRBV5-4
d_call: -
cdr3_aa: CASSSGGAMNTEAFF
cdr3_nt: TGTGCCAGCAGCTCTGGCGGGGCCATGAACACTGAAGCTTTCTTT

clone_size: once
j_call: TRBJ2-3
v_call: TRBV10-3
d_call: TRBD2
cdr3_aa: CAISPERGGADTQYF
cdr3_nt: TGTGCCATCAGCCCAGAGCGGGGGGGAGCAGATACGCAGTATTTT

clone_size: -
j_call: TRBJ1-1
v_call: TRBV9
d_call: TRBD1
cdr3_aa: CASSPRTGPNTEAFF
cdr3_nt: TGTGCCAGCAGCCCGCGGACAGGACCGAACACTGAAGCTTTCTTT

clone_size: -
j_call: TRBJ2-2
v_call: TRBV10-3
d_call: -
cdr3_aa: CAISDPGTLNTGELFF
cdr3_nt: TGTGCCATCAGTGACCCCGGGACATTGAACACCGGGGAGCTGTTTTTT

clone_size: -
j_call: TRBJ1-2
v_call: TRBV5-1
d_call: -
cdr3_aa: CASSLNGFTYGYTF
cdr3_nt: TGCGCCAGCAGCTTGAATGGCTTTACTTATGGCTACACCTTC

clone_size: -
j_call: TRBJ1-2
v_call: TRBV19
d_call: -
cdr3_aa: CASSTLSTPPGDDYGYTF
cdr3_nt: TGTGCCAGTAGTACCCTTTCTACTCCTCCTGGGGACGACTATGGCTACACCTTC

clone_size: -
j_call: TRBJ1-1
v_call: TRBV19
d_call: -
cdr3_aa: CASRGWAVGYTEAFF
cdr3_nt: TGTGCCAGTAGAGGTTGGGCTGTAGGGTACACTGAAGCTTTCTTT

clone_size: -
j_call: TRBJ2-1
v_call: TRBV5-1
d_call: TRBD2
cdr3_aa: CASSLSGVYNEQFF
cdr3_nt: TGCGCCAGCAGTTTGAGCGGGGTCTACAATGAGCAGTTCTTC

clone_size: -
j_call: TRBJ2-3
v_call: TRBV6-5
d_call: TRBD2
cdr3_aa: CASSYSGSGRGDTQYF
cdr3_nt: TGTGCCAGCAGTTACTCGGGTAGCGGGAGGGGGGATACGCAGTATTTT

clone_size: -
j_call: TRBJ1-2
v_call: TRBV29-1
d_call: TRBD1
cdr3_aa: CSVTGGDYGYTF
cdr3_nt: TGCAGCGTCACAGGGGGGGACTATGGCTACACCTTC

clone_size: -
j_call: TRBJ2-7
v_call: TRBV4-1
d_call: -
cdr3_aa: CASSQEGVYEQYF
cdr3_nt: TGCGCCAGCAGCCAAGAAGGGGTTTACGAGCAGTACTTC

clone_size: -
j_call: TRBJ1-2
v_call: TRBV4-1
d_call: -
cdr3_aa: CASSQDAVGGRDGYTF
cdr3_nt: TGCGCCAGCAGCCAGGATGCGGTGGGGGGGCGCGATGGCTACACCTTC

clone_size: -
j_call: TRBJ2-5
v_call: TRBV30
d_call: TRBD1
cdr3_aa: CAWNRGETQYF
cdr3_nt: TGTGCCTGGAACAGGGGCGAGACCCAGTACTTC

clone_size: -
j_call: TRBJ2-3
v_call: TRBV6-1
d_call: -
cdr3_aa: CASSEADTQYF
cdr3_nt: TGTGCCAGCAGTGAAGCGGATACGCAGTATTTT

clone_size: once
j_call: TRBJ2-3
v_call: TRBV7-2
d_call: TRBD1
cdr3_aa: CASSLTPGQGSDTQYF
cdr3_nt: TGTGCCAGCAGCTTAACCCCCGGACAGGGGTCAGATACGCAGTATTTT

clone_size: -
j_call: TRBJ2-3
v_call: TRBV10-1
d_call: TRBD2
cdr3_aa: CASSATSGNTQYF
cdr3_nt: TGCGCCAGCAGTGCGACTAGCGGGAATACGCAGTATTTT

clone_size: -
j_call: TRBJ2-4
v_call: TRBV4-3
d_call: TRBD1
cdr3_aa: CASSQTGQGGIQYF
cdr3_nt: TGCGCCAGCAGCCAAACCGGACAGGGGGGTATTCAGTACTTC

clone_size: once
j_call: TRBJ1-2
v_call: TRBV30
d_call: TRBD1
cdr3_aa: CAWKGQQYYGYTF
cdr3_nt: TGTGCCTGGAAGGGACAGCAGTACTATGGCTACACCTTC